The 5 T cell receptor beta chains below all came from one sample that was sequenced in a study of blood T cell repertoires in COVID-19. Produced via immunoSEQ multiplex PCR; TCRdb's table is partial and in-frame only. The sample carries more than 150,000 clones, about 87% recorded once. The sequenced material came from peripheral blood. The receptors originated from a woman between 70 and 85 years old with COVID-19, enrolled during active disease.

This chain joins TRBV10-3 and TRBJ1-1; D uncertain. CDR3 size: 14 residues. The V and J ends lost 3 bases and 1 base respectively, with 9 bases between them. From germline, CDR1 is ENHRY and CDR2 SYGVKD. CDR3 in amino acids: CAISDGGRNTEAFF. CDR3 in DNA: TGTGCCATCAGTGACGGAGGACGGAACACTGAAGCTTTCTTT.

The chain carries TRBV29-1 and TRBJ2-1; 7 bases fit TRBD1. Germline V gives CDR1 SQVTM, CDR2 ANQGSEA. V lost 3 bases and J lost 7; bases outside the gene matches: 6. This CDR3 has 13 residues. The DNA for the CDR3 is TGCAGCGTTGACCGCCAGGGGGAGAATGAGCAGTTCTTC. Translating it yields CSVDRQGENEQFF.

The gene calls are TRBV27 and TRBJ2-7; D unclear. V lost 3 bases to trimming and J lost 3 bases, with 9 bases between them. The germline gives CDR1 MNHEY, CDR2 SMNVEV (reference sequence). The CDR3 contains 13 residues. The CDR3 coding sequence is TGTGCCAGCAGTTTCGAGGAAAACTACGAGCAGTACTTC. Translating gives CASSFEENYEQYF.

The chain recombines TRBV7-2 with TRBJ2-2, with D possibly TRBD2 on 5 matching bases. This CDR3 has 15 residues. Trimming removed 4 bases at V and 4 bases at J, with 13 bases between. CDR1 and CDR2 (germline): SGHTA, FQGNSA. CDR3 nucleotides: TGTGCCAGCAGCTCCCAAGGACTGACCACCGGGGAGCTGTTTTTT. Translated, it gives CASSSQGLTTGELFF. Supplemented by reference TRBV7-2 and TRBJ2-2, the full variable domain reads GAGVSQSPSNKVTEKGKDVELRCDPISGHTALYWYRQSLGQGLEFLIYFQGNSAPDKSGLPSDRFSAERTGGSVSTLTIQRTQQEDSAVYLCASSSQGLTTGELFFGEGSRLTVL.

Only a few counts were recorded for this clone. The chain couples TRBV25-1 to TRBJ2-7; D gene uncertain. This CDR3 has 11 amino acids. Germline V CDR1 and CDR2: MGHDK, SYGVNS. The ends were cut back, 3 bases at V and 4 bases at J, with 4 bases in the middle. The CDR3 DNA sequence: TGTGCCAGCAGTGATCTGTACGAGCAGTACTTC. Translating gives CASSDLYEQYF.